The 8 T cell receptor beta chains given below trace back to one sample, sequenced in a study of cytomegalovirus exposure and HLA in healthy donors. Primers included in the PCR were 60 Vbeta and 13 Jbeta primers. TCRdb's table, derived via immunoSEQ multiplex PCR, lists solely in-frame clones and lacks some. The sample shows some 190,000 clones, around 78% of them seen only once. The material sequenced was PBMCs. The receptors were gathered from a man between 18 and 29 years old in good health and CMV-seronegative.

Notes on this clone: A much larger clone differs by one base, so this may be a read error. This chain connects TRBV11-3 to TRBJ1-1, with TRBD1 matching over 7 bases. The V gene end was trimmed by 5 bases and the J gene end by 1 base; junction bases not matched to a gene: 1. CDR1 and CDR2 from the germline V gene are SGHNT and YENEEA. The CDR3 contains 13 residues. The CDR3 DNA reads TGTGCCAGCAGCGACAGGGCGAACACTGAAGCTTTCTTT. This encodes CASSDRANTEAFF.

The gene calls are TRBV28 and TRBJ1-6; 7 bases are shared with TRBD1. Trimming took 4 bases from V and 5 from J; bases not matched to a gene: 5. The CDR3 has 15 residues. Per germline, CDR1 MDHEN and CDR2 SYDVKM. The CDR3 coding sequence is TGTGCCAGCAGTTCCCCCGGGACAGATAATTCACCCCTCCACTTT. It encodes CASSSPGTDNSPLHF.

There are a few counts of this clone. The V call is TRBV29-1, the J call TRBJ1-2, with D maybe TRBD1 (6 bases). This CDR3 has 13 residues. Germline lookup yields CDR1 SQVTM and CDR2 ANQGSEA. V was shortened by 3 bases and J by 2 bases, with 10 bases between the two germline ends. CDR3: CSVDGTTNYGYTF. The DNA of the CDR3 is TGCAGCGTTGATGGGACAACAAACTATGGCTACACCTTC.

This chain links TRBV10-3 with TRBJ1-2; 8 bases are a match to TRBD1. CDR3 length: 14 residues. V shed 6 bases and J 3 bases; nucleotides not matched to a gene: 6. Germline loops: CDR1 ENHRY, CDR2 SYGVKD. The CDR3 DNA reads TGTGCCATCAGGACCGGGACAGGACACTATGGCTACACCTTC. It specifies CAIRTGTGHYGYTF.

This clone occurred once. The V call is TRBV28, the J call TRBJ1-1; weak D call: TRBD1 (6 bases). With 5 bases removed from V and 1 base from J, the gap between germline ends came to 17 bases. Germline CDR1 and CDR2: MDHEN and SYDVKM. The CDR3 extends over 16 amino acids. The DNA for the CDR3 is TGTGCCAGCAGTCCCTACAGCCTACAGGGGAACACTGAAGCTTTCTTT. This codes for CASSPYSLQGNTEAFF.

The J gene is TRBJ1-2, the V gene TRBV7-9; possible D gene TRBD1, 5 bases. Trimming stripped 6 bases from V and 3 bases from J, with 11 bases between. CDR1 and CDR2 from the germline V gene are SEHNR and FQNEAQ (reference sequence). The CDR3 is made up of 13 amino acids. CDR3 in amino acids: CASRRDRDYGYTF. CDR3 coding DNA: TGTGCCAGCAGAAGAGACAGAGACTATGGCTACACCTTC.

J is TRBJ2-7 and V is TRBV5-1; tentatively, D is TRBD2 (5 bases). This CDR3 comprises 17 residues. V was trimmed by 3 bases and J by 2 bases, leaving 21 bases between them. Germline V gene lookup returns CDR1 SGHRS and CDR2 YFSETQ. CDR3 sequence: CASSYYYSGNQPYEQYF. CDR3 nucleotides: TGCGCCAGCAGCTACTACTACTCCGGGAACCAGCCCTACGAGCAGTACTTC.

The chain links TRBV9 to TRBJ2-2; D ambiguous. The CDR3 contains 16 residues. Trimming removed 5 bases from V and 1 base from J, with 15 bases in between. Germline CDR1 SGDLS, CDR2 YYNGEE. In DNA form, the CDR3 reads TGTGCCAGCAGTTCCCGACTGACTCTGAACACCGGGGAGCTGTTTTTT. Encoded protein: CASSSRLTLNTGELFF.